Reported below is one T cell receptor (beta chain). This sample was taken from a study of OX40 agonist ivuxolimab in advanced cancers. V was clipped by 10 bases and J by 9 bases, with 8 bases between them. The CDR3 has 8 residues. The assay was immunoSEQ multiplex PCR, and TCRdb's table has in-frame clones only and misses some. The repertoire includes about 100,000 clones, less than 95% of them detected once, and about 0.49% sits in the top ten. The rearrangement links TRBV5-3 to TRBJ2-7, with a possible D match to TRBD1 (6 bases). TRBV5-3 is placed among ORFs of uncertain function. The sample consisted of CD4+ or CD8+ T cells sorted from blood, taken in a trial of the OX40 agonist ivuxolimab. The sequence came from an adult with an advanced solid tumor such as melanoma, head and neck, liver or kidney cancer. The CDR3 region is CAGGLQYF. The CDR3 nucleotides read TGTGCCGGGGGCTTGCAGTACTTC.